The 2 T cell receptor beta chains below were found in one sample sequenced in a study of blood T cell repertoires in COVID-19. The table came from immunoSEQ multiplex PCR; TCRdb's copy has only in-frame clones and leaves some out. This sample has 380,000 or so clones, with 88% found just once. Sequenced sample: PBMCs or T cells enriched from blood (not recorded which). The origin of the receptors is a woman in her thirties or forties with acute COVID-19.

The gene calls are TRBV14 and TRBJ2-5; the match to TRBD2 covers 8 bases. J gave up 3 bases and V 2 bases, and 20 bases lay outside the gene matches. The CDR3 is 20 residues long. CDR1 SGHDN and CDR2 FVKESK come from the germline V gene. CDR3 amino acids: CASSQKPKRGPYVFKETQYF. CDR3 coding DNA: TGTGCCAGCAGCCAAAAACCGAAGCGGGGGCCCTACGTCTTCAAAGAGACCCAGTACTTC.

The chain joins TRBV9 to TRBJ1-2; D gene uncertain. Deletions cut 0 bases from V and 1 base from J, with 4 bases between. The CDR3 sequence is 13 residues long. Germline lookup yields CDR1 SGDLS and CDR2 YYNGEE. The CDR3 DNA is TGTGCCAGCAGCGTAGACGGTAACTATGGCTACACCTTC. Its protein product is CASSVDGNYGYTF.